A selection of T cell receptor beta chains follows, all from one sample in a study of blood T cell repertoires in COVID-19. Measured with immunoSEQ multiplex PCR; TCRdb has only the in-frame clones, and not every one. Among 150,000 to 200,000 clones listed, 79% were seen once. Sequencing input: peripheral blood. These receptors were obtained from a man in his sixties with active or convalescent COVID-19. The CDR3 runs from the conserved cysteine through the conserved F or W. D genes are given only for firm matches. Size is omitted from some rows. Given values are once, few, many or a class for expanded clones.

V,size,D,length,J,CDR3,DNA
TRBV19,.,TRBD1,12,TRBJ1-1,CASSTRDSEAFF,TGTGCCAGTAGTACCAGGGACAGTGAAGCTTTCTTT
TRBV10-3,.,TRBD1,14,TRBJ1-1,CAIRDRDRVPEAFF,TGTGCCATCAGGGACCGGGACAGGGTCCCTGAAGCTTTCTTT
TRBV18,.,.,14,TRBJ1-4,CASSPLTANEKLFF,TGTGCCAGCTCACCACTGACAGCTAATGAAAAACTGTTTTTT
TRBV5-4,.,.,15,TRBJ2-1,CASSAQRASYNEQFF,TGTGCCAGCAGCGCCCAGCGGGCATCCTACAATGAGCAGTTCTTC
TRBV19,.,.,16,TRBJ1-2,CASSIVTGTSISGYTF,TGTGCCAGTAGTATAGTCACTGGGACAAGTATCTCTGGCTACACCTTC
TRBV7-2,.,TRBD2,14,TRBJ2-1,CASSFGTRGNEQFF,TGTGCCAGCAGCTTCGGGACTAGAGGGAATGAGCAGTTCTTC
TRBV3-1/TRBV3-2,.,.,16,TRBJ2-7,CASSQARGAGGPEQYF,TGTGCCAGCAGCCAAGCCCGGGGGGCCGGGGGGCCCGAGCAGTACTTC
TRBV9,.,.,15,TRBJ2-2,CASSGWDWNTGELFF,TGTGCCAGCAGCGGATGGGACTGGAACACCGGGGAGCTGTTTTTT
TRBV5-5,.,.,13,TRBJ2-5,CASSGTPQETQYF,TGTGCCAGCAGCGGGACACCCCAAGAGACCCAGTACTTC
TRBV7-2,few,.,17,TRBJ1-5,CASSLDGRGYSNQPQHF,TGTGCCAGCAGCTTGGACGGGAGGGGTTATAGCAATCAGCCCCAGCATTTT
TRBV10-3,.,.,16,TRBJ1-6,CAISESPTALDSPLHF,TGTGCCATCAGTGAGTCGCCGACAGCTTTGGATTCACCCCTCCACTTT
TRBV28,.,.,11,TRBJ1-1,CASRKLLEAFF,TGTGCCAGCAGGAAACTGCTTGAAGCTTTCTTT
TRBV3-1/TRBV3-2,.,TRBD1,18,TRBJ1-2,CASSQDPLRDRADYGYTF,TGTGCCAGCAGCCAGGACCCCCTCCGGGACAGGGCAGACTATGGCTACACCTTC
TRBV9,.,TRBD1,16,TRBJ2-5,CASSGGGTGRGETQYF,TGTGCCAGCAGCGGTGGAGGGACAGGGCGGGGAGAGACCCAGTACTTC
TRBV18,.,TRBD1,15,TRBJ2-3,CASSPPRQGKWAQYF,TGTGCCAGCTCACCACCGAGACAGGGAAAGTGGGCGCAGTATTTT
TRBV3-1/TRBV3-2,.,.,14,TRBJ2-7,CASSLLDSTHEQYF,TGTGCCAGCAGCCTTCTCGATAGTACCCACGAGCAGTACTTC
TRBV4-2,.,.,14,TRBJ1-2,CASSLDRSSYGYTF,TGTGCCAGCAGCCTTGACAGGAGTTCCTATGGCTACACCTTC
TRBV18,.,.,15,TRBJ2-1,CASSPGRGEGNEQFF,TGTGCCAGCTCACCCGGCAGGGGAGAAGGCAATGAGCAGTTCTTC
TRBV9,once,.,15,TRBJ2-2,CASSVATGNTGELFF,TGTGCCAGCAGCGTAGCTACGGGGAACACCGGGGAGCTGTTTTTT
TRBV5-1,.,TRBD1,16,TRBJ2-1,CASSLATGGSYNEQFF,TGCGCCAGCAGCTTGGCCACAGGGGGCTCCTACAATGAGCAGTTCTTC
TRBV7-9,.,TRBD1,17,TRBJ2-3,CASSSIPGQGFSDTQYF,TGTGCCAGCAGTTCCATCCCGGGACAGGGATTCTCAGATACGCAGTATTTT
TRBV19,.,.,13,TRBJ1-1,CASSDGRNTEAFF,TGTGCCAGTAGCGATGGGCGGAACACTGAAGCTTTCTTT
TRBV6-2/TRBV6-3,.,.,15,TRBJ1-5,CASSYNRQANQPQHF,TGTGCCAGCAGTTACAACCGACAGGCCAATCAGCCCCAGCATTTT
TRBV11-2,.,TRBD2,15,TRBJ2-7,CASSGPSGVSYEQYF,TGTGCCAGCAGCGGGCCTAGCGGGGTCTCCTACGAGCAGTACTTC
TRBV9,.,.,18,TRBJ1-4,CASSVVKGRVGENEKLFF,TGTGCCAGCAGCGTAGTTAAAGGGCGGGTTGGAGAGAATGAAAAACTGTTTTTT
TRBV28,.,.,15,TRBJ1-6,CASSFGGRYNSPLHF,TGTGCCAGCAGTTTTGGTGGCAGGTATAATTCACCCCTCCACTTT
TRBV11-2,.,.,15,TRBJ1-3,CASSLDTISGNTIYF,TGTGCCAGCAGCTTAGACACAATCTCTGGAAACACCATATATTTT
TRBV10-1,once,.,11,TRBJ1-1,CASLSNTEAFF,TGCGCCAGCCTTTCGAACACTGAAGCTTTCTTT
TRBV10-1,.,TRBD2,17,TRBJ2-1,CASRRTSGRDPYNEQFF,TGCGCCAGCAGAAGGACTAGCGGGAGGGATCCCTACAATGAGCAGTTCTTC
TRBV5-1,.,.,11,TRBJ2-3,CASSLDGRKYF,TGCGCCAGCAGCTTGGACGGGAGAAAGTATTTT
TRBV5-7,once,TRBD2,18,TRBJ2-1,CASSLILAGGSSYNEQFF,TGTGCCAGCAGCTTGATACTAGCGGGGGGTAGCTCCTACAATGAGCAGTTCTTC